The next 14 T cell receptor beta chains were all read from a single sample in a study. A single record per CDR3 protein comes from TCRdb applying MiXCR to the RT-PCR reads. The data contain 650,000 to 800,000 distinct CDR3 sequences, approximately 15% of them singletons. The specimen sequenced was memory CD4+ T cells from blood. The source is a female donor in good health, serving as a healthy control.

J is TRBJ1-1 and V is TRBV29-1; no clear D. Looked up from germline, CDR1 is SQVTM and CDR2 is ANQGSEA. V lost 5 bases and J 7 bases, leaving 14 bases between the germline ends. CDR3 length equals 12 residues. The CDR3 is CSVNVQVFEAFF. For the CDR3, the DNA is TGCAGCGTTAACGTTCAGGTCTTTGAAGCTTTCTTT.

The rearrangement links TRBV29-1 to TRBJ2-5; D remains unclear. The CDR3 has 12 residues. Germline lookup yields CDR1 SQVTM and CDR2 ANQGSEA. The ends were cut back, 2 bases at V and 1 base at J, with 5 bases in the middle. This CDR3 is CSVELGQETQYF. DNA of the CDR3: TGCAGCGTTGAACTGGGCCAAGAGACCCAGTACTTC. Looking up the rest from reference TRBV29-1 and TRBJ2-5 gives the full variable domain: SAVISQKPSRDICQRGTSLTIQCQVDSQVTMMFWYRQQPGQSLTLIATANQGSEATYESGFVIDKFPISRPNLTFSTLTVSNMSPEDSSIYLCSVELGQETQYFGPGTRLLVL.

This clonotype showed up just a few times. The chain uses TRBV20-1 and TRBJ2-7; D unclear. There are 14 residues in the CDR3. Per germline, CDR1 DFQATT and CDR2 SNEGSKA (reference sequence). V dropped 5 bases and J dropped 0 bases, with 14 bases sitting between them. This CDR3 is CSAPSRTGSYEQYF. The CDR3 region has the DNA TGCAGTGCTCCCTCAAGGACGGGCTCCTACGAGCAGTACTTC.

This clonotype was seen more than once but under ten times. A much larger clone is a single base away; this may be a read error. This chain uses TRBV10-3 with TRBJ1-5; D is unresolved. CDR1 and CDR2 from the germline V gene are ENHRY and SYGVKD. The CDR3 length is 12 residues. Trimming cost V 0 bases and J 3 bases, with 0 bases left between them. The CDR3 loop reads CAISESNQPQHF. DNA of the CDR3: TGTGCCATCAGTGAGTCCAATCAGCCCCAGCATTTT.

Here the CDR3 DNA reads TGTGCCAGCAGCTTGGGACCGTCCCCTCTTGGCGGTTCTACATCACCCCTCCACTTT. Amino acids: CASSLGPSPLGGSTSPLHF. The chain links TRBV5-4 to TRBJ1-6; no clear D gene. CDR3 size: 19 residues. V was cut by 0 bases and J by 10 bases, with 26 bases left in between. Looked up from germline, CDR1 is SGHNT and CDR2 is YYREEE (reference sequence).

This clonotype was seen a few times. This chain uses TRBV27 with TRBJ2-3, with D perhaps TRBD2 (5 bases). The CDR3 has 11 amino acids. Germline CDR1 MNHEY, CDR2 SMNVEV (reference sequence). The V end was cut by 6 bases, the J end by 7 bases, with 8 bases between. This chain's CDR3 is CASSERNTQYF. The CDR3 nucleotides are TGTGCCAGCAGCGAGCGGAATACGCAGTATTTT.

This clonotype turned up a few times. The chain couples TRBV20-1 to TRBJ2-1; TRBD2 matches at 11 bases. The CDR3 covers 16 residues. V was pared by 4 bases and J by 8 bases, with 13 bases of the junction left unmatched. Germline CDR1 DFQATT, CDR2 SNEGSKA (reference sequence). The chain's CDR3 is CSATLTTSGSSDEQFF. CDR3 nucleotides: TGCAGTGCTACCCTGACCACTAGCGGGAGTTCTGATGAGCAGTTCTTC.

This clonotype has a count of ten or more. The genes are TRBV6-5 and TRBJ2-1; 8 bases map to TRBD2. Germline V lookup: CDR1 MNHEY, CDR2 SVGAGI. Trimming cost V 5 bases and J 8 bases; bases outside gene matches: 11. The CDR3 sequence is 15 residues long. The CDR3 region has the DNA TGTGCCAGCAGTCGGGGGGGACCCCCCGACGATGAGCAGTTCTTC. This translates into CASSRGGPPDDEQFF.

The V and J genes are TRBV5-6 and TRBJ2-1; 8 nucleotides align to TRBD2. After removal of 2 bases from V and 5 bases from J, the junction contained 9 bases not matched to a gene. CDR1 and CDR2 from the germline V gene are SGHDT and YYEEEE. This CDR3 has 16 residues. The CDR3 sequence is CASSLRGRLANNEQFF. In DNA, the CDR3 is TGTGCCAGCAGCTTAAGGGGGAGACTAGCGAACAATGAGCAGTTCTTC.

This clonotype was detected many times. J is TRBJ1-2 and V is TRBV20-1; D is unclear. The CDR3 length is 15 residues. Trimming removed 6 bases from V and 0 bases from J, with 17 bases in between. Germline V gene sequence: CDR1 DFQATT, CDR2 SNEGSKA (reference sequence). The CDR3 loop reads CSAQPSVSANYGYTF. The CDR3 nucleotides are TGCAGTGCCCAGCCTTCCGTTTCTGCTAACTATGGCTACACCTTC.

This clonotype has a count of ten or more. The CDR3 DNA reads TGCAGTGCTACGAGGCCGGGACAGAGGTCCCTAGCTAACTATGGCTACACCTTC. Translated: CSATRPGQRSLANYGYTF. The genes are TRBV20-1 and TRBJ1-2, with TRBD1 matching over 7 bases. The CDR3 runs to 18 residues. CDR1 and CDR2 from the germline V gene are DFQATT and SNEGSKA (reference sequence). Trimming at V came to 4 bases and at J to 0 bases, leaving 17 bases not matched to a gene.

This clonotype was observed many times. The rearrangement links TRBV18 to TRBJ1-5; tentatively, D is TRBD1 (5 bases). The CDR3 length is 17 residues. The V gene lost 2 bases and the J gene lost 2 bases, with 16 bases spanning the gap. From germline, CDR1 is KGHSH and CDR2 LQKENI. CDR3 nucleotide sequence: TGTGCCAGCTCACCATCCGCAGGTCCGGGGGGCAATCAGCCCCAGCATTTT. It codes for CASSPSAGPGGNQPQHF.

The CDR3 DNA reads TGTGCCAGCAGCTTAGGCCCAGGGGGCTTCAACGAGCAGTACTTC. It codes for CASSLGPGGFNEQYF. The V call is TRBV13, the J call TRBJ2-7; the match to TRBD1 covers 8 bases. Germline CDR1 is PRHDT and CDR2 is FYEKMQ (reference sequence). The CDR3 length is 15 residues. The trim removed 0 bases at V and 5 bases at J, leaving 6 bases unmatched. Drawing the rest from reference TRBV13 and TRBJ2-7, the complete variable domain is AAGVIQSPRHLIKEKRETATLKCYPIPRHDTVYWYQQGPGQDPQFLISFYEKMQSDKGSIPDRFSAQQFSDYHSELNMSSLELGDSALYFCASSLGPGGFNEQYFGPGTRLTVT.

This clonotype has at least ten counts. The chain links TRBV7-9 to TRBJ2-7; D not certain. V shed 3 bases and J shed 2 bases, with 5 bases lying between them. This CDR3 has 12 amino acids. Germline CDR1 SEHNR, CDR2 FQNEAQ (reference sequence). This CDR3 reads CASSLSAYEQYF. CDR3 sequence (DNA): TGTGCCAGCAGCTTGTCCGCCTACGAGCAGTACTTC.